One and the same sample provided the 5 T cell receptor beta chains below, sequenced in a study of OX40 agonist ivuxolimab in advanced cancers. Produced via immunoSEQ multiplex PCR; TCRdb's table is partial and in-frame only. The profile shows 66,000 or so clones, about nine tenths of them singletons. The sequenced sample was CD4+ or CD8+ T cells sorted from blood, obtained in a trial of the OX40 agonist ivuxolimab. These receptors were collected from an adult with an advanced solid tumor such as melanoma, head and neck, liver or kidney cancer.

The genes are TRBV5-1 and TRBJ2-7; a weak D match, TRBD2 (6 bases). The V gene's germline CDR1 is SGHRS and CDR2 YFSETQ. Trimming cost V 4 bases and J 2 bases, with 13 bases left between them. The CDR3 sequence is 14 residues long. The CDR3 is CASSEGLLAYEQYF. CDR3 nucleotides: TGCGCCAGCAGCGAGGGACTGCTGGCCTACGAGCAGTACTTC.

The chain links TRBV5-4 to TRBJ1-2; 7 bases map to TRBD1. With 2 bases clipped from V and 10 bases from J, the junction kept 8 bases outside the gene matches. Germline CDR1 SGHNT, CDR2 YYREEE (reference sequence). This CDR3 region has 13 residues. CDR3 nucleotides: TGTGCCAGCAGCTTAATGGGACAGATTGTCTACACCTTC. Encoded protein: CASSLMGQIVYTF.

To note about this clone: One end of the junction does not line up with germline, which may come from a read error. The sample holds other DNA sequences that translate to the same CDR3. The CDR3 DNA follows: TGTGCCAGCAGTTACTCGATAGGGGGCAAAACTGAAGCTTTCTTC. Translating it yields CASSYSIGGKTEAFF. The genes are TRBV6-6 and TRBJ1-1; 7 nucleotides align to TRBD1. Looked up from germline, CDR1 is MNHNY and CDR2 is SVGAGI (reference sequence). The CDR3 length is 15 residues.

This clone has just a few counts. The chain uses TRBV6-1 and TRBJ2-5; 9 bases fit TRBD1. V shed 0 bases, J shed 7 bases, and the junction held 6 bases outside the gene matches. The V gene's germline CDR1 is MNHNS and CDR2 SASEGT. The CDR3 extends over 15 amino acids. CDR3 sequence: CASSEARTGDWTQYF. The CDR3 DNA reads TGTGCCAGCAGTGAAGCGAGGACAGGGGACTGGACCCAGTACTTC.

The V gene is TRBV30, the J gene TRBJ1-1, with no clear D. This CDR3 comprises 13 residues. The ends were cut back, 3 bases at V and 0 bases at J, with 8 bases in the middle. Germline loops: CDR1 GTSNPN, CDR2 SVGIG (reference sequence). The CDR3 spells CAWRGRLNTEAFF. The CDR3, as DNA: TGTGCCTGGAGAGGGCGGCTGAACACTGAAGCTTTCTTT.